This entry concerns a single TCR beta chain. Its cognate antigen is unknown. It was considered stable Graves' hyperthyroidism when ophthalmopathy did not progress within 18 months. Patients having uncontrolled infection, another autoimmune disease, pregnancy or lactation were not included. For the diagnoses, clinical symptoms, serum thyroxine and TRAb, thyroid ultrasound and orbital computed tomography were used. These data originate in a study of T cells in Graves' hyperthyroidism and ophthalmopathy. The TCR beta CDR3 regions underwent amplification using RNA transcripts as the source. TCR CDR3 underwent first-round RT-PCR with the HTBI primer set. MiXCR, applied by TCRdb to the multiplex PCR reads, yields one record per CDR3 protein. The sample yields hundreds of thousands of distinct CDR3 sequences, 14% to 15% seen once. Findings and limits, study-wide: Blood held most thyroid clonotypes expanded above 0.001 frequency.

This CDR3 is 15 amino acids long. V was pared by 2 bases and J by 7 bases, with 16 bases between. The germline V gene encodes CDR1 SGHDT and CDR2 YYEEEE. The chain joins TRBV5-6 to TRBJ2-1; a possible D gene is TRBD1 (6 bases). The sample taken for sequencing was blood. This receptor was taken from a young woman with Graves' hyperthyroidism. Here the CDR3 reads CASSFLRGRENEQFF. For the CDR3, the DNA is TGTGCCAGCAGCTTTTTAAGGGGGAGAGAGAATGAGCAGTTCTTC.